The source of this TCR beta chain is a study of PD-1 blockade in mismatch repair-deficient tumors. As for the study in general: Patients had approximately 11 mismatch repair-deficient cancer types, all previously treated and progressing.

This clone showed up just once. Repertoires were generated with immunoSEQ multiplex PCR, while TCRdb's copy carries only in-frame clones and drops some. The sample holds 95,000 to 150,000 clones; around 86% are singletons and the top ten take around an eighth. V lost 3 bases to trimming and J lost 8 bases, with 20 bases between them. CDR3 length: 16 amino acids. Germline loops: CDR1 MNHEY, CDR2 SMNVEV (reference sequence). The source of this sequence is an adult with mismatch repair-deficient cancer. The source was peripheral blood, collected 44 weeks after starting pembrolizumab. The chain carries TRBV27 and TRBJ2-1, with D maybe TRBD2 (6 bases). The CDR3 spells CASSLVEGTMIYEQFF. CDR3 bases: TGTGCCAGCAGTTTGGTGGAGGGAACGATGATCTATGAGCAGTTCTTC.